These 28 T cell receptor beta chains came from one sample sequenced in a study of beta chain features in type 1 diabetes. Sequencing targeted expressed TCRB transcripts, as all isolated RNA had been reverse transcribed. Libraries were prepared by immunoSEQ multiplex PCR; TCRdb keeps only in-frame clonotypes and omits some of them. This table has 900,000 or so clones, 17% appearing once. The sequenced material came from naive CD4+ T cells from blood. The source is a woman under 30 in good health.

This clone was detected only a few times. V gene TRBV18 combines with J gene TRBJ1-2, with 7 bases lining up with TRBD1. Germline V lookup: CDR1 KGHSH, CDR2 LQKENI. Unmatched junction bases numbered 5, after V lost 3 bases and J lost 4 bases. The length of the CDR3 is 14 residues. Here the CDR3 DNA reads TGTGCCAGCTCACCCACAGGGGCCAGCTATGGCTACACCTTC. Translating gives CASSPTGASYGYTF. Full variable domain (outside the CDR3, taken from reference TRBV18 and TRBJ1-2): NAGVMQNPRHLVRRRGQEARLRCSPMKGHSHVYWYRQLPEEGLKFMVYLQKENIIDESGMPKERFSAEFPKEGPSILRIQQVVRGDSAAYFCASSPTGASYGYTFGSGTRLTVV.

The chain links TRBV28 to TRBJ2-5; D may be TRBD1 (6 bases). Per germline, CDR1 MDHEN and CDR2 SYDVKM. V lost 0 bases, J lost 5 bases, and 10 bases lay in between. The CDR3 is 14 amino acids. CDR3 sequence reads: CASSLWGAPETQYF. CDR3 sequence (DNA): TGTGCCAGCAGTTTATGGGGGGCTCCGGAGACCCAGTACTTC.

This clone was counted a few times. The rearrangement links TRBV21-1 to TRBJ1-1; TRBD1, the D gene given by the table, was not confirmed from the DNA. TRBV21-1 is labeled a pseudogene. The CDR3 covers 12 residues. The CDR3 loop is CASSIVQGRAFF. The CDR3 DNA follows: TGTGCCAGCAGCATAGTACAGGGGAGGGCTTTCTTT.

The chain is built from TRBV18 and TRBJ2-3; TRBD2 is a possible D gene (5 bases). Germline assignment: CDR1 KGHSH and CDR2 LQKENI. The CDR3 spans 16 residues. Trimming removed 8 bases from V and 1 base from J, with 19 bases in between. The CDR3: CASLPASRLRTDTQYF. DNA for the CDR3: TGTGCCAGCCTCCCTGCCTCACGACTACGCACAGATACGCAGTATTTT.

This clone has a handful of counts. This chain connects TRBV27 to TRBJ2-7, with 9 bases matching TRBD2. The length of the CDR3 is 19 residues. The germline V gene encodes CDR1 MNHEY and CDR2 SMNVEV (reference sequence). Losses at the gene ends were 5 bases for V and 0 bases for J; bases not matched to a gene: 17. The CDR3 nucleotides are TGTGCCAGCAGTAGGACGGTTCTAGCGGGAAGTTGCCTCTCCTACGAGCAGTACTTC. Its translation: CASSRTVLAGSCLSYEQYF.

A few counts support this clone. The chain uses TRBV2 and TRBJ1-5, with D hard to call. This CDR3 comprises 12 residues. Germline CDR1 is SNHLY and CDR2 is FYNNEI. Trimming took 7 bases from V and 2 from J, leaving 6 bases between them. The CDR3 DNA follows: TGTGCCAGCACCCAAGGCAATCAGCCCCAGCATTTT. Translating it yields CASTQGNQPQHF.

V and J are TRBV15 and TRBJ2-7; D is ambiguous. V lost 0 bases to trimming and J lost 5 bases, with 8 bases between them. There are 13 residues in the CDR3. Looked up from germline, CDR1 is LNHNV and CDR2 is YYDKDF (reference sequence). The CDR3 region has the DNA TGTGCCACCAGCAGAGACAGGATGAACGAGCAGTACTTC. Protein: CATSRDRMNEQYF.

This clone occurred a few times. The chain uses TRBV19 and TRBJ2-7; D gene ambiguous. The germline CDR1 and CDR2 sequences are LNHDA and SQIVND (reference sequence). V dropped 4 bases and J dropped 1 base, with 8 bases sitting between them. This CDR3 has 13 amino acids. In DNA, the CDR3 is TGTGCCAGTAGTAAGGTGGATTCCTACGAGCAGTACTTC. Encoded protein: CASSKVDSYEQYF.

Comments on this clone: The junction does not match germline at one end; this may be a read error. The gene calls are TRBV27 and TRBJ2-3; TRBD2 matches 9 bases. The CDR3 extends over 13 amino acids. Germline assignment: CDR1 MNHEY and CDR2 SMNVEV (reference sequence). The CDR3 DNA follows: TGTGCCAGCCGGGGGACTAGCATAGATACGCAGTATTTT. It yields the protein CASRGTSIDTQYF.

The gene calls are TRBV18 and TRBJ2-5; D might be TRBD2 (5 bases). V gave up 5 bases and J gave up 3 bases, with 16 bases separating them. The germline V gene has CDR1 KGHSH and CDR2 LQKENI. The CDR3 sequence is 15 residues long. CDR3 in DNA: TGTGCCAGCTCAACCCCAGCGGAACCTAAAGAGACCCAGTACTTC. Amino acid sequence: CASSTPAEPKETQYF.

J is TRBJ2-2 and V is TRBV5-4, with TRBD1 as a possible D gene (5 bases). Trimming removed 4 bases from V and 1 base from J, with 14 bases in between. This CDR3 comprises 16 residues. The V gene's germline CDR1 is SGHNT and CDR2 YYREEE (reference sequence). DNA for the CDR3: TGTGCCAGCAGCCTGCCGACAGCCCAGAACACCGGGGAGCTGTTTTTT. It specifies CASSLPTAQNTGELFF.

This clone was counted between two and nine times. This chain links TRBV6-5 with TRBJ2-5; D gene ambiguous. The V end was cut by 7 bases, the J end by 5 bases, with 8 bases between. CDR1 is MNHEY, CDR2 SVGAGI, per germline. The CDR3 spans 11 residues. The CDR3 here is CASTYRETQYF. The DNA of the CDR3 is TGTGCCAGCACCTACCGTGAGACCCAGTACTTC.

This CDR3 is CASSFSGTETQYF. As DNA, the CDR3 is TGTGCCAGCAGCTTTAGCGGGACGGAGACCCAGTACTTC. The chain joins TRBV7-3 to TRBJ2-5, with 8 positions matching TRBD2. Per the germline V gene, CDR1 is SGHTA and CDR2 is FQGTGA. The trim removed 3 bases at V and 5 bases at J, leaving 2 bases unmatched. This CDR3 region has 13 residues. The full variable domain, rest sourced from reference TRBV7-3 and TRBJ2-5, is GAGVSQTPSNKVTEKGKYVELRCDPISGHTALYWYRQSLGQGPEFLIYFQGTGAADDSGLPNDRFFAVRPEGSVSTLKIQRTERGDSAVYLCASSFSGTETQYFGPGTRLLVL.

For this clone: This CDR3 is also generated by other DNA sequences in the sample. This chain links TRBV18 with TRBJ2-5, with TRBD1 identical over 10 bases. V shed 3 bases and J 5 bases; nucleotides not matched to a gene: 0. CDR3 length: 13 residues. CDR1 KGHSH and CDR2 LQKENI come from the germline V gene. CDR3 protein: CASSPGQGETQYF. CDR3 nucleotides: TGTGCCAGCTCACCGGGACAGGGGGAGACCCAGTACTTC.

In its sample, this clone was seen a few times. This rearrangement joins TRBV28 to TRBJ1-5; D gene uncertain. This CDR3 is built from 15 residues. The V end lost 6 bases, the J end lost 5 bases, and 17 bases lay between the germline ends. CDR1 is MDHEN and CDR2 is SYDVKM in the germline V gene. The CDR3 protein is CASSPIRTPHQPQHF. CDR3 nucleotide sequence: TGTGCCAGCAGCCCAATCCGGACTCCCCATCAGCCCCAGCATTTT. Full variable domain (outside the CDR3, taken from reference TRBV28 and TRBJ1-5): DVKVTQSSRYLVKRTGEKVFLECVQDMDHENMFWYRQDPGLGLRLIYFSYDVKMKEKGDIPEGYSVSREKKERFSLILESASTNQTSMYLCASSPIRTPHQPQHFGDGTRLSIL.

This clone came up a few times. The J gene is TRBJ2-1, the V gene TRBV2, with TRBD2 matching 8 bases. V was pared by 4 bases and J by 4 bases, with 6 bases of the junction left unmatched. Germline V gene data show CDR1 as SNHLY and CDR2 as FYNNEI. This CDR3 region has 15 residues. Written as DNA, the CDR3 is TGTGCCAGCAGTGCCAGCGGGAGCCATTACAATGAGCAGTTCTTC. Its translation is CASSASGSHYNEQFF. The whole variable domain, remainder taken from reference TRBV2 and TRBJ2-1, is EPEVTQTPSHQVTQMGQEVILRCVPISNHLYFYWYRQILGQKVEFLVSFYNNEISEKSEIFDDQFSVERPDGSNFTLKIRSTKLEDSAMYFCASSASGSHYNEQFFGPGTRLTVL.

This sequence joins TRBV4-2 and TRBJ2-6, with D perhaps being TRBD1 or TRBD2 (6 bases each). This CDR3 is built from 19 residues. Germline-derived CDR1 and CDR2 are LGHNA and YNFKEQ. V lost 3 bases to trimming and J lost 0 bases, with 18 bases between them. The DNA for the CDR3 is TGTGCCAGCAGCCATCCAGGCTCCAGGGGAGGCTCTGGGGCCAACGTCCTGACTTTC. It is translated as CASSHPGSRGGSGANVLTF.

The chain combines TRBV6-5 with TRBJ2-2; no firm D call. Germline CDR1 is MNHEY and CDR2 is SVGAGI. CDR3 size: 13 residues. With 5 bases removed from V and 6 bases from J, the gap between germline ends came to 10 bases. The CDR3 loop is CASSAVFSGELFF. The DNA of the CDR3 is TGTGCCAGCAGTGCGGTGTTCTCCGGGGAGCTGTTTTTT.

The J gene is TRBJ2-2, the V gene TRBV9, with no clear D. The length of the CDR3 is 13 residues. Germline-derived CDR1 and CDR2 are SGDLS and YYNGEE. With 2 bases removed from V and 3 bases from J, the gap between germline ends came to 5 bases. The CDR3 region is CASSVRDTGELFF. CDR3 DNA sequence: TGTGCCAGCAGCGTTCGGGACACCGGGGAGCTGTTTTTT.

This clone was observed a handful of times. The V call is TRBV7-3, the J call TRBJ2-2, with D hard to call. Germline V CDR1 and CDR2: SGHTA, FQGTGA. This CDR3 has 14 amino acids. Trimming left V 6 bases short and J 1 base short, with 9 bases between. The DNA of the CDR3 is TGTGCCAGCAGAGTGGACGGGAACACCGGGGAGCTGTTTTTT. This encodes CASRVDGNTGELFF. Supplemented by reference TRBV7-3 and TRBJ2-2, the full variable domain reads GAGVSQTPSNKVTEKGKYVELRCDPISGHTALYWYRQSLGQGPEFLIYFQGTGAADDSGLPNDRFFAVRPEGSVSTLKIQRTERGDSAVYLCASRVDGNTGELFFGEGSRLTVL.

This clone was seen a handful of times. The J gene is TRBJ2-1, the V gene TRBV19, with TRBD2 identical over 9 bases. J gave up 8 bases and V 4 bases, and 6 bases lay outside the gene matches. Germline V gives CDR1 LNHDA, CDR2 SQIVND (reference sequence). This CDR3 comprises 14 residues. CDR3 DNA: TGTGCCAGTAGTAAAGTAGCGGGAGTAGATGAGCAGTTCTTC. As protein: CASSKVAGVDEQFF.

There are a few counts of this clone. CDR3 residues: CASSYERVGQPQHF. The DNA for the CDR3 is TGTGCCAGCAGTTACGAGAGGGTGGGTCAGCCCCAGCATTTT. The V call is TRBV6-6, the J call TRBJ1-5; D remains unclear. The V gene lost 2 bases and the J gene lost 6 bases, with 11 bases spanning the gap. The germline V gene has CDR1 MNHNY and CDR2 SVGAGI (reference sequence). The CDR3 length is 14 residues.

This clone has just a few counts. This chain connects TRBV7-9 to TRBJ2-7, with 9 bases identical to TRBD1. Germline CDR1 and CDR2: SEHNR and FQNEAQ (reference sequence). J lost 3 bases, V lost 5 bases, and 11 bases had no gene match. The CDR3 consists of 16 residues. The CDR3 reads CASSTFSGTGFYEQYF. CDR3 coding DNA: TGTGCCAGCAGCACCTTCTCCGGGACAGGGTTCTACGAGCAGTACTTC.

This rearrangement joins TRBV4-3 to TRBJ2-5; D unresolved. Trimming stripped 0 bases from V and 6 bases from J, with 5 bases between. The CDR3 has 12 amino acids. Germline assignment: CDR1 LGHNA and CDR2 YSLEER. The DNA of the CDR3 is TGCGCCAGCAGCCAAGATCTGAAGACCCAGTACTTC. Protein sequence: CASSQDLKTQYF.

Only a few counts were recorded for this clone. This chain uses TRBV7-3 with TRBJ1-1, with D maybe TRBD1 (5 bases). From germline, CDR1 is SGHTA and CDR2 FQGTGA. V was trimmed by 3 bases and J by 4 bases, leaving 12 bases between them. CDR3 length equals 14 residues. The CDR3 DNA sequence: TGTGCCAGCAGCTTCGGGGGTGTCGGCACTGAAGCTTTCTTT. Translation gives CASSFGGVGTEAFF. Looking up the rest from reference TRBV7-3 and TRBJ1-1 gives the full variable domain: GAGVSQTPSNKVTEKGKYVELRCDPISGHTALYWYRQSLGQGPEFLIYFQGTGAADDSGLPNDRFFAVRPEGSVSTLKIQRTERGDSAVYLCASSFGGVGTEAFFGQGTRLTVV.

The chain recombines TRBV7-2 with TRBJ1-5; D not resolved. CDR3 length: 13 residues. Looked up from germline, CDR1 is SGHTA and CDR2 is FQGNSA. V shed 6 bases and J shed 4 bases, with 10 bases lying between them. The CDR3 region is CASSVGRNQPQHF. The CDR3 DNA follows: TGTGCCAGCAGTGTTGGGAGGAATCAGCCCCAGCATTTT.

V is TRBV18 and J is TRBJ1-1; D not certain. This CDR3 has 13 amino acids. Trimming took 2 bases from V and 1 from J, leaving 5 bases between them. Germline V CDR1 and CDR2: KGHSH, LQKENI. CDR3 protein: CASSPLGNTEAFF. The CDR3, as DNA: TGTGCCAGCTCACCATTGGGGAACACTGAAGCTTTCTTT.

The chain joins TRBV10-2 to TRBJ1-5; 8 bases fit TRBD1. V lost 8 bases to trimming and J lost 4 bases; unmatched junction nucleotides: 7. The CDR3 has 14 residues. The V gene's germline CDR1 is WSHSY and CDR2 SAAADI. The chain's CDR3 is CASQSGQGNQPQHF. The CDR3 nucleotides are TGCGCCAGCCAGAGTGGACAGGGAAATCAGCCCCAGCATTTT.